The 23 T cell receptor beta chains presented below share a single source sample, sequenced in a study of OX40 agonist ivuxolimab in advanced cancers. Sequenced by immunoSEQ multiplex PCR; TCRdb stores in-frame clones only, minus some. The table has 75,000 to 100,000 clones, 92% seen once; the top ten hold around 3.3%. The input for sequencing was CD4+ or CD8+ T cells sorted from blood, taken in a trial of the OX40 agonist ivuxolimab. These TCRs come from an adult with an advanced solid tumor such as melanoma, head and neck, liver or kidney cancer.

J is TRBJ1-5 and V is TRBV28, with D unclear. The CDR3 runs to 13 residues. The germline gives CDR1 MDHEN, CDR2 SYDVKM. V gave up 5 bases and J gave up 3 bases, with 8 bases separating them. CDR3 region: CASSIGLNQPQHF. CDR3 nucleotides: TGTGCCAGCAGTATAGGCCTCAATCAGCCCCAGCATTTT.

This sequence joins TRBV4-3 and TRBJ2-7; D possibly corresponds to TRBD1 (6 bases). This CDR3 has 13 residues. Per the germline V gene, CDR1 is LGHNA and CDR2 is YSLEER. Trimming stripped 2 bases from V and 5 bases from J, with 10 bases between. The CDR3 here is CASSQFGGNEQYF. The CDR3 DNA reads TGCGCCAGCAGCCAATTTGGGGGCAACGAGCAGTACTTC.

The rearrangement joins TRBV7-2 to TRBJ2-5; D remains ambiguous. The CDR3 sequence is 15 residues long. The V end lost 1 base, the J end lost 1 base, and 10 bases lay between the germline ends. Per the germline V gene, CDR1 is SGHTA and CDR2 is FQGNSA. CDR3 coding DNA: TGTGCCAGCAGCTTAGGGACCCTCTCCCAAGAGACCCAGTACTTC. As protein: CASSLGTLSQETQYF.

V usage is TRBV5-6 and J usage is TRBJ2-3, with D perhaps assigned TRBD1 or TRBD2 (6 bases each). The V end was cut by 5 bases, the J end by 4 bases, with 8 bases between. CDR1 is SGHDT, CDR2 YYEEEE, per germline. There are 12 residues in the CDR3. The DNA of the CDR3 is TGTGCCAGCAGGGAGGGGGCAGATACGCAGTATTTT. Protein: CASREGADTQYF.

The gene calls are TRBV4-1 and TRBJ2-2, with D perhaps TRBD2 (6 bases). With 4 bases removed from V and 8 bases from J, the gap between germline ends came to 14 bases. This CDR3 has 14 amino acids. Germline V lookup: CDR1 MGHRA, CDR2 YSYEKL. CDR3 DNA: TGCGCCAGCAGCCTGGTGGAGGGAGGTGGGGAGCTGTTTTTT. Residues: CASSLVEGGGELFF.

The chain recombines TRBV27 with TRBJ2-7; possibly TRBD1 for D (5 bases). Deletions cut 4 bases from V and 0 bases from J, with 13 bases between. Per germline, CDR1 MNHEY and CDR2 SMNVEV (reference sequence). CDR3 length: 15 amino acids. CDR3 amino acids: CASSYGHLSSYEQYF. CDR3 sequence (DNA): TGTGCCAGCAGTTACGGACACCTGAGCTCCTACGAGCAGTACTTC.

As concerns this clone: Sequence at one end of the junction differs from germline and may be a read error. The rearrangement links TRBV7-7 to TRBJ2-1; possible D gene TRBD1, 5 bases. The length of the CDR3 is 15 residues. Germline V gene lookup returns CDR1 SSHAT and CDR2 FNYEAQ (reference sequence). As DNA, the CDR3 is TGTGCTAGCAGCTTAGGCGCAGGGAAATACAATGAGCAGTTCTTC. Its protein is CASSLGAGKYNEQFF.

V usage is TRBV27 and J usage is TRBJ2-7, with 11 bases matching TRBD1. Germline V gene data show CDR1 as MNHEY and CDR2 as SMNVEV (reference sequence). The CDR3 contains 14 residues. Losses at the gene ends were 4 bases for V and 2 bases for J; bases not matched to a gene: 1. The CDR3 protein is CASSWGQGAYEQYF. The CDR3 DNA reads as TGTGCCAGCAGTTGGGGACAGGGGGCCTACGAGCAGTACTTC.

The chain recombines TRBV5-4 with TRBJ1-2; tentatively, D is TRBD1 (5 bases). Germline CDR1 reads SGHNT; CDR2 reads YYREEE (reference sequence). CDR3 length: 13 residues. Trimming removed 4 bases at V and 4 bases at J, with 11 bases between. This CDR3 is CASSRGGGYGYTF. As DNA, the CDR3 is TGTGCCAGCAGCCGCGGGGGAGGCTATGGCTACACCTTC.

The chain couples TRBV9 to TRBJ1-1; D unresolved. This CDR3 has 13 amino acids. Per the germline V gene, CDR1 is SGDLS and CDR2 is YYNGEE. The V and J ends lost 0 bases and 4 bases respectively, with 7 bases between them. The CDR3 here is CASSVGTGTEAFF. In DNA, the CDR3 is TGTGCCAGCAGCGTAGGTACGGGCACTGAAGCTTTCTTT.

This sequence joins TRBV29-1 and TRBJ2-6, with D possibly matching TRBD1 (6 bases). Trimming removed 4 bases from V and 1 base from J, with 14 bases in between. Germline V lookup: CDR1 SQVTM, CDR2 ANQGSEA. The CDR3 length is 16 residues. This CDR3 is CSVVGGSGSGANVLTF. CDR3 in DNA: TGCAGCGTTGTTGGGGGCTCCGGGTCTGGGGCCAACGTCCTGACTTTC. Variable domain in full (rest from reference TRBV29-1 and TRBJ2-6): SAVISQKPSRDICQRGTSLTIQCQVDSQVTMMFWYRQQPGQSLTLIATANQGSEATYESGFVIDKFPISRPNLTFSTLTVSNMSPEDSSIYLCSVVGGSGSGANVLTFGAGSRLTVL.

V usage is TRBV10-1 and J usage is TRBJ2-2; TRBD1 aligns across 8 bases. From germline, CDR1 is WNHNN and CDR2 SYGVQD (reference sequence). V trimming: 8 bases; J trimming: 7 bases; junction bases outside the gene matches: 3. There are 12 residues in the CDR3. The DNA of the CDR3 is TGCGCCAGCTCAGGGGGCTTCGGGGAGCTGTTTTTT. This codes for CASSGGFGELFF.

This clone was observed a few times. Here the CDR3 DNA reads TGTGCCAGCAGTTCGGACAGGAGGGATTCACCCCTCCACTTT. It translates to CASSSDRRDSPLHF. The genes are TRBV27 and TRBJ1-6; 7 bases match TRBD1. The junction had 5 bases not matched to a gene; V was cut back by 4 bases and J by 8 bases. The CDR3 sequence is 14 residues long. Germline V lookup: CDR1 MNHEY, CDR2 SMNVEV (reference sequence).

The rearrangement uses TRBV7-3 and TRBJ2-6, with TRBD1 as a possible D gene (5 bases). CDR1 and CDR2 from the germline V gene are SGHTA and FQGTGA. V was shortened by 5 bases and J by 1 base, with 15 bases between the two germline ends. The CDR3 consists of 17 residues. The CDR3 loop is CASSPSTWTSGANVLTF. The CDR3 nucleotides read TGTGCCAGCAGCCCATCGACCTGGACATCTGGGGCCAACGTCCTGACTTTC.

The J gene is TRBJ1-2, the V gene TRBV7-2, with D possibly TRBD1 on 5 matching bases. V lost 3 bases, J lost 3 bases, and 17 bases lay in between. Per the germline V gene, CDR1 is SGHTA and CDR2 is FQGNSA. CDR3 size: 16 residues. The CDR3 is CASSLVIRGKDYGYTF. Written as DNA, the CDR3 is TGTGCCAGCAGCTTGGTCATCCGGGGGAAGGACTATGGCTACACCTTC.

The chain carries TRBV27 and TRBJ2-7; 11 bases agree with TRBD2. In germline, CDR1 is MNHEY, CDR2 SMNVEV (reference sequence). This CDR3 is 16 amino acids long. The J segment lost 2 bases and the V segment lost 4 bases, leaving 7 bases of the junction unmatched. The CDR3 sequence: CASSSPTSGGTYEQYF. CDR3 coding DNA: TGTGCCAGCAGTTCTCCTACTAGCGGGGGAACCTACGAGCAGTACTTC.

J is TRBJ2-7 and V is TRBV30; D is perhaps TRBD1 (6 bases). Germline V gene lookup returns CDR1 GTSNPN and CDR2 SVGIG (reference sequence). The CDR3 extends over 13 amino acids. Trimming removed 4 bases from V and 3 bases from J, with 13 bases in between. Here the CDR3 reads CAWNLDSLYEQYF. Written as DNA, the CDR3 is TGTGCCTGGAATCTGGACAGTCTCTACGAGCAGTACTTC.

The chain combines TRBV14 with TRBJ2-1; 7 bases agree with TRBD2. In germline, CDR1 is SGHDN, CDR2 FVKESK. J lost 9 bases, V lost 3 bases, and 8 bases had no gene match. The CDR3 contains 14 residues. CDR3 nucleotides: TGTGCCAGCAGCCAGCTGGCGGGAGCTGGTGAGCAGTTCTTC. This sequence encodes CASSQLAGAGEQFF.

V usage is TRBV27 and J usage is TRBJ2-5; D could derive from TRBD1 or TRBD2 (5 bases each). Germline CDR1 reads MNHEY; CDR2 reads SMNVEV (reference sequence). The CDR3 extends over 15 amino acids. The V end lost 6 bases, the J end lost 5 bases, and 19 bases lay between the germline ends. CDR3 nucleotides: TGTGCCAGCAGCCGGGACCAGCGTTCATTGGAGACCCAGTACTTC. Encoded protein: CASSRDQRSLETQYF.

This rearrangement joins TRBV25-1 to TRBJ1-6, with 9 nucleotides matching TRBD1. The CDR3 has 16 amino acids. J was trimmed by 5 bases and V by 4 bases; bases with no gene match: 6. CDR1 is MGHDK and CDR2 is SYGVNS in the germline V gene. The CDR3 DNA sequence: TGTGCCAGCAGTGCCCCCGGGACAGGGAATAATTCACCCCTCCACTTT. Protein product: CASSAPGTGNNSPLHF.

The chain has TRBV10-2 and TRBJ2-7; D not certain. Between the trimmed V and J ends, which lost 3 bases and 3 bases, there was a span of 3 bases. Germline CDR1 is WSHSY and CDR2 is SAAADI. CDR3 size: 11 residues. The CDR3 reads CASSDNYEQYF. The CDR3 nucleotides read TGCGCCAGCAGTGACAACTACGAGCAGTACTTC.

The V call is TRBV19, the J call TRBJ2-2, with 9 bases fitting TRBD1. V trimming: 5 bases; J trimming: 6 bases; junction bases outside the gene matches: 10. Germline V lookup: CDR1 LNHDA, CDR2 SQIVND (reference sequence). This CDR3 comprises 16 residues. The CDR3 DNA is TGTGCCAGTAGTCCAGGACAGGGGAGTTTCGCCGGGGAGCTGTTTTTT. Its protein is CASSPGQGSFAGELFF.

CDR3 protein: CASSYLGGSKDEQFF. In DNA form, the CDR3 reads TGTGCCAGCAGTTACTTGGGCGGGAGCAAAGATGAGCAGTTCTTC. This rearrangement joins TRBV6-5 to TRBJ2-1; 7 nucleotides line up with TRBD2. CDR3 length: 15 residues. J was trimmed by 8 bases and V by 1 base; bases with no gene match: 8. Germline CDR1 and CDR2: MNHEY and SVGAGI.